This TCR beta chain was recorded in a study of PD-1 blockade in classical Hodgkin lymphoma. Overall study findings and caveats: Underlying causes for the observed repertoire differences were not defined, possibly disease activity or prior therapy.

Points on this clone: Its target is unknown.

Trimming removed 5 bases at V and 2 bases at J, with 8 bases between. In germline, CDR1 is PRHDT, CDR2 FYEKMQ (reference sequence). This CDR3 spans 13 amino acids. The time point was: cycle 4 day 1 (C4D1), after 6 weeks of nivolumab. Each of the patients experienced relapse following autologous stem cell transplantation, and their brentuximab vedotin exposure differed. Clones were read by immunoSEQ multiplex PCR, and TCRdb kept only the in-frame ones, dropping some. The repertoire has some 86,000 clones, approximately 90% of them found once; the top ten carry around 2.7%. This clonotype originated in a human donor with classical Hodgkin lymphoma. This chain joins TRBV13 and TRBJ2-3; D is unclear. The sample consisted of peripheral blood mononuclear cells (PBMCs), taken before the fourth cycle of nivolumab. The CDR3 sequence is CASSPRTTDTQYF. In DNA form, the CDR3 reads TGTGCCAGCAGCCCCCGGACCACAGATACGCAGTATTTT.